This TCR beta chain was captured by sequencing in a study of blood T cell repertoires in COVID-19. For the study at large: Acute and convalescent COVID-19 samples came from the United States, Italy and Spain.

Libraries were prepared by immunoSEQ multiplex PCR; TCRdb keeps only in-frame clonotypes and omits some of them. The sample consists of approximately 410,000 clones, approximately 90% of them appearing once. The sequenced sample consisted of peripheral blood. The TCR originated in a woman younger than 45 with active or convalescent COVID-19.

Here the CDR3 reads CASSEPLGTGGLGYGYTF. CDR3 in DNA: TGCGCCAGCAGTGAGCCGCTGGGAACAGGGGGGCTAGGCTATGGCTACACCTTC. This rearrangement joins TRBV10-2 to TRBJ1-2; 8 bases map to TRBD1. The V segment lost 2 bases and the J segment 4 bases; nucleotides outside the gene matches: 15. CDR3 size: 18 residues. CDR1 is WSHSY, CDR2 SAAADI, per germline.